This T cell receptor (beta chain) was identified during a study of control samples from healthy donors and cancer patients. This CDR3 spans 14 amino acids. Germline values: CDR1 LNHDA, CDR2 SQIVND (reference sequence). V was cut by 4 bases and J by 0 bases, with 10 bases left in between. The method was immunoSEQ multiplex PCR; TCRdb's version includes in-frame clones alone and lacks a portion of them. The sample includes about 140,000 clones, 70% to 90% of them seen just once. The chain employs TRBV19 and TRBJ2-7; TRBD1 or TRBD2 may be the D gene (5 bases each). The receptor was derived from a young man in good health. Sequencing used blood. CDR3 region: CASSTRDGSYEQYF. As DNA, the CDR3 is TGTGCCAGTAGTACACGGGACGGCTCCTACGAGCAGTACTTC.